These 19 T cell receptor beta chains came from one sample sequenced in a study of cytomegalovirus exposure and HLA in healthy donors. Use of 60 Vbeta and 13 Jbeta primers characterized the PCR. The data were produced by immunoSEQ multiplex PCR, yet TCRdb's version contains in-frame clones alone and is incomplete. The sample contains some 200,000 clones, about 79% of which appear only once. The sequenced sample consisted of PBMCs. These receptors were collected from a man between 18 and 35 years old in good health and CMV-seronegative.

In nucleotides, the CDR3 is TGTGCCAGCAGCACACAACACACCTCTAACTATGGCTACACCTTC. Protein product: CASSTQHTSNYGYTF. The V gene is TRBV28, the J gene TRBJ1-2; D gene ambiguous. Trimming pared 6 bases from V and 0 bases from J, leaving 14 bases between. The CDR3 runs to 15 residues. Germline V gene lookup returns CDR1 MDHEN and CDR2 SYDVKM.

This clone was counted a single time. This chain joins TRBV2 and TRBJ2-2; TRBD1 aligns across 7 bases. The germline CDR1 and CDR2 sequences are SNHLY and FYNNEI. This CDR3 contains 15 residues. J gave up 4 bases and V 0 bases, and 2 bases lay outside the gene matches. CDR3 residues: CASSEAGGSTGELFF. CDR3 coding DNA: TGTGCCAGCAGTGAAGCAGGGGGCTCCACCGGGGAGCTGTTTTTT.

The genes are TRBV6-4 and TRBJ2-5; weak D call: TRBD1 (6 bases). Per the germline V gene, CDR1 is MRHNA and CDR2 is SNTAGT. Trimming stripped 0 bases from V and 1 base from J, with 18 bases between. This CDR3 comprises 18 residues. CDR3 bases: TGTGCCAGCAGTGACTCTGCCCTGCGACAGGAGCGCCAAGAGACCCAGTACTTC. This encodes CASSDSALRQERQETQYF.

The rearrangement links TRBV27 to TRBJ1-5; tentatively, D is TRBD1 (5 bases). CDR1 is MNHEY and CDR2 is SMNVEV in the germline V gene (reference sequence). This CDR3 is 16 amino acids long. V gave up 5 bases and J gave up 2 bases, with 16 bases separating them. DNA of the CDR3: TGTGCCAGCAGTGGAGGGGCCTCGATGGGCAATCAGCCCCAGCATTTT. Its translation: CASSGGASMGNQPQHF.

The rearrangement joins TRBV6-1 to TRBJ2-1; 12 bases are shared with TRBD2. The CDR3 totals 15 residues. Germline V gene lookup returns CDR1 MNHNS and CDR2 SASEGT. J was trimmed by 5 bases and V by 10 bases; bases with no gene match: 9. The CDR3: CATELAGGKDNEQFF. The CDR3 coding sequence is TGTGCCACCGAACTAGCGGGGGGAAAAGACAATGAGCAGTTCTTC.

The rearrangement joins TRBV7-8 to TRBJ2-7, with TRBD2 identical over 10 bases. There are 16 residues in the CDR3. Germline values: CDR1 SGHVS, CDR2 FQNEAQ. V gave up 1 base and J gave up 1 base; unmatched junction bases: 4. The CDR3 nucleotides are TGTGCCAGCAGCTTAGGAACTAGCGGGACATCCTACGAGCAGTACTTC. It codes for CASSLGTSGTSYEQYF. Variable domain in full (rest from reference TRBV7-8 and TRBJ2-7): GAGVSQSPRYKVAKRGQDVALRCDPISGHVSLFWYQQALGQGPEFLTYFQNEAQLDKSGLPSDRFFAERPEGSVSTLKIQRTQQEDSAVYLCASSLGTSGTSYEQYFGPGTRLTVT.

Concerning this clone: Other DNA sequences in this specimen translate into the identical CDR3. The gene calls are TRBV2 and TRBJ1-1; D call uncertain. V was shortened by 2 bases and J by 0 bases, with 7 bases between the two germline ends. The CDR3 extends over 14 amino acids. The germline V gene encodes CDR1 SNHLY and CDR2 FYNNEI. DNA for the CDR3: TGTGCCAGCAGTGAATTGGGCCTGAACACTGAAGCTTTCTTT. It translates to CASSELGLNTEAFF. Full variable domain (remainder filled in from reference TRBV2 and TRBJ1-1): EPEVTQTPSHQVTQMGQEVILRCVPISNHLYFYWYRQILGQKVEFLVSFYNNEISEKSEIFDDQFSVERPDGSNFTLKIRSTKLEDSAMYFCASSELGLNTEAFFGQGTRLTVV.

The V and J genes are TRBV5-6 and TRBJ1-5; D unclear. Trimming cost V 0 bases and J 3 bases, with 7 bases left between them. CDR1 and CDR2 (germline): SGHDT, YYEEEE. This CDR3 is 14 amino acids long. CDR3: CASSLGGPNQPQHF. The DNA for the CDR3 is TGTGCCAGCAGCTTGGGTGGGCCCAATCAGCCCCAGCATTTT.

The chain carries TRBV11-3 and TRBJ1-1; TRBD1 matches 7 bases. CDR1 and CDR2 (germline): SGHNT, YENEEA. CDR3 size: 16 residues. After removal of 5 bases from V and 4 bases from J, the junction contained 13 bases not matched to a gene. The CDR3 here is CASSPPQTGAVTEAFF. The CDR3 DNA is TGTGCCAGCAGCCCACCCCAAACAGGGGCGGTCACTGAAGCTTTCTTT.

The CDR3 loop is CSASSNEQFF. CDR3 nucleotide sequence: TGCAGTGCTAGTAGCAATGAGCAGTTCTTC. The V gene is TRBV20-1, the J gene TRBJ2-1; D gene unclear. Per the germline V gene, CDR1 is DFQATT and CDR2 is SNEGSKA (reference sequence). V was cut by 3 bases and J by 6 bases, with 3 bases left in between. This CDR3 is built from 10 residues.

This chain connects TRBV6-7 to TRBJ2-7, with a weak D call TRBD1 (6 bases). TRBV6-7 is annotated as an ORF whose role is uncertain. Trimming pared 0 bases from V and 4 bases from J, leaving 13 bases between. CDR3 length equals 15 residues. Here the CDR3 reads CASSYSGQTFYEQYF. CDR3 in DNA: TGTGCCAGCAGTTACTCGGGACAAACCTTTTACGAGCAGTACTTC.

The CDR3 here is CSVDRGPGGYTF. The CDR3 DNA reads as TGCAGCGTGGACAGGGGGCCGGGAGGCTACACCTTC. The chain couples TRBV29-1 to TRBJ1-2; 11 bases are shared with TRBD1. Per the germline V gene, CDR1 is SQVTM and CDR2 is ANQGSEA. This CDR3 contains 12 residues. The ends lost 6 bases at V and 8 bases at J; junction bases unmatched: 5.

The chain is built from TRBV7-2 and TRBJ2-3, with 8 bases identical to TRBD1. The V gene's germline CDR1 is SGHTA and CDR2 FQGNSA. V lost 1 base and J lost 5; bases outside the gene matches: 14. The CDR3 consists of 18 residues. The DNA for the CDR3 is TGTGCCAGCAGCTTAGATGGGCAGGGGGCGTCTTGGGTAGATACGCAGTATTTT. It encodes CASSLDGQGASWVDTQYF.

The chain uses TRBV19 and TRBJ1-3; 7 bases line up with TRBD1. V lost 10 bases and J lost 0; bases outside the gene matches: 12. The CDR3 has 16 residues. Looked up from germline, CDR1 is LNHDA and CDR2 is SQIVND (reference sequence). CDR3 amino acids: CATSSPGQVSGNTIYF. The CDR3 DNA sequence: TGTGCCACCAGTAGCCCCGGACAGGTCTCTGGAAACACCATATATTTT.

Points on this clone: This CDR3 is also generated by other DNA sequences in the sample. The J gene is TRBJ2-1, the V gene TRBV18, with 8 bases identical to TRBD2. Trimming at V came to 3 bases and at J to 0 bases, leaving 4 bases not matched to a gene. Germline V gene sequence: CDR1 KGHSH, CDR2 LQKENI. This CDR3 has 16 amino acids. CDR3 protein: CASSPIAGSSYNEQFF. The CDR3 region has the DNA TGTGCCAGCTCACCTATAGCGGGGAGCTCCTACAATGAGCAGTTCTTC.

The rearrangement uses TRBV30 and TRBJ2-7; TRBD1 is a possible D gene (6 bases). Trimming took 0 bases from V and 2 from J, leaving 11 bases between them. The CDR3 covers 14 residues. Germline values: CDR1 GTSNPN, CDR2 SVGIG (reference sequence). In nucleotides, the CDR3 is TGTGCCTGGAGTGTTATGACAGGTCCCTACGAGCAGTACTTC. This gives the protein CAWSVMTGPYEQYF.

J is TRBJ2-3 and V is TRBV11-3; 9 nucleotides match TRBD1. CDR1 is SGHNT and CDR2 is YENEEA in the germline V gene. Unmatched junction bases numbered 8, after V lost 5 bases and J lost 2 bases. The CDR3 is 16 amino acids. CDR3 sequence reads: CASSTRQGESTDTQYF. Here the CDR3 DNA reads TGTGCCAGCAGCACGCGACAGGGGGAATCCACAGATACGCAGTATTTT.

The chain couples TRBV7-8 to TRBJ2-1, with 7 bases that match TRBD1. The CDR3 length is 14 residues. CDR1 and CDR2 (germline): SGHVS, FQNEAQ. Losses at the gene ends were 7 bases for V and 3 bases for J; bases not matched to a gene: 6. The CDR3 DNA is TGTGCCAGCACCGAGAGACAGGGCTACAATGAGCAGTTCTTC. Its protein is CASTERQGYNEQFF.

The genes are TRBV11-3 and TRBJ2-3, with 8 bases matching TRBD2. Germline V gene data show CDR1 as SGHNT and CDR2 as YENEEA. V lost 1 base, J lost 4 bases, and 10 bases stayed unmatched. This CDR3 spans 17 amino acids. CDR3 nucleotides: TGTGCCAGCAGCTTAGGACTTACTAGCGGCTTGGCAGATACGCAGTATTTT. This translates into CASSLGLTSGLADTQYF. The whole variable domain, remainder taken from reference TRBV11-3 and TRBJ2-3, is EAGVVQSPRYKIIEKKQPVAFWCNPISGHNTLYWYLQNLGQGPELLIRYENEEAVDDSQLPKDRFSAERLKGVDSTLKIQPAELGDSAVYLCASSLGLTSGLADTQYFGPGTRLTVL.